This is a list of T cell receptor beta chains from one sample in a study of blood T cell repertoires in COVID-19. Profiling relied on immunoSEQ multiplex PCR, and the TCRdb table lists in-frame clones only, not all of them. The data show 150,000 or so clones, with around 80% seen just once and around 5% held by the top ten. The sequenced sample was PBMCs or T cells enriched from blood (not recorded which). All receptors come from an older man who had been exposed to COVID-19. Each CDR3 is given with its conserved first and last residue. A D gene is named only where the DNA matches it firmly. Only some rows state a clone size, as once, few, many or a class for expanded clones.

abundance	v_gene	d_gene	j_gene	CDR3aa	CDR3nt
-	TRBV4-3	-	TRBJ1-6	CASSQGQGIGSPLHF	TGCGCCAGCAGCCAAGGTCAGGGGATTGGATCACCCCTCCACTTT
-	TRBV13	TRBD2	TRBJ2-7	CASSLGGGNYEQYF	TGTGCCAGCAGCTTAGGCGGGGGGAACTACGAGCAGTACTTC
-	TRBV5-5	TRBD1	TRBJ1-2	CASSNINAGTGGYHTF	TGTGCCAGCAGCAACATAAACGCCGGGACAGGGGGCTACCACACCTTC
-	TRBV9	-	TRBJ1-1	CASSVAAGETEAFF	TGTGCCAGCAGCGTAGCGGCGGGGGAGACTGAAGCTTTCTTT
-	TRBV9	TRBD1	TRBJ1-4	CASSATGGKVKGEKLFF	TGTGCCAGCAGCGCTACAGGGGGCAAGGTCAAGGGGGAAAAACTGTTTTTT
-	TRBV18	TRBD1	TRBJ2-4	CASSPSGGAKNIQYF	TGTGCCAGCTCACCTTCAGGGGGAGCCAAAAACATTCAGTACTTC
-	TRBV5-1	-	TRBJ1-2	CAIPGRDYDIYGGYTF	TGCGCCATCCCGGGAAGGGACTATGATATTTACGGTGGCTACACCTTC
-	TRBV2	TRBD1	TRBJ1-5	CASRGTVNQPQHF	TGTGCCAGCAGGGGGACAGTTAATCAGCCCCAGCATTTT
-	TRBV7-3	TRBD2	TRBJ2-3	CASSLGLAGITDTQYF	TGTGCCAGCAGCCTCGGACTAGCGGGGATAACAGATACGCAGTATTTT
-	TRBV5-6	TRBD1	TRBJ1-2	CASSRYGQGAYGYTF	TGTGCCAGCAGCCGCTATGGACAGGGCGCCTATGGCTACACCTTC
-	TRBV7-9	-	TRBJ2-1	CARGGSYNEQFF	TGTGCCAGAGGTGGGAGTTACAATGAGCAGTTCTTC
-	TRBV19	TRBD1	TRBJ1-1	CASRQGGRNTEAFF	TGTGCCAGCCGACAGGGCGGTAGGAACACTGAAGCTTTCTTT
-	TRBV28	-	TRBJ1-2	CASSPHGLANYGYTF	TGTGCCAGCAGTCCCCACGGCCTAGCTAACTATGGCTACACCTTC
-	TRBV7-2	-	TRBJ2-2	CASSLARYGGELFF	TGTGCCAGCAGCTTAGCGCGGTACGGCGGGGAGCTGTTTTTT
-	TRBV10-1	-	TRBJ1-1	CASSSRQARGVTEAFF	TGCGCCAGCAGTTCAAGACAGGCTCGAGGGGTCACTGAAGCTTTCTTT
-	TRBV3-1/TRBV3-2	TRBD2	TRBJ2-1	CASSTSGSSYNEQFF	TGTGCCAGCAGCACTAGCGGAAGCTCCTACAATGAGCAGTTCTTC
-	TRBV4-1	-	TRBJ1-5	CASSQDAGNQPQHF	TGCGCCAGCAGCCAAGATGCGGGCAATCAGCCCCAGCATTTT
few	TRBV7-2	-	TRBJ1-2	CASSANRDMGYTF	TGTGCCAGCAGCGCAAACCGGGACATGGGCTACACCTTC